Listed below are T cell receptor beta chains from one sample, sequenced in a study of post-analysis software for immune sequencing data. TCRdb re-called the PCR reads with MiXCR, one entry per CDR3 protein. The sample records 550,000 to 700,000 distinct CDR3 sequences, roughly 47% being singletons. The sample was blood. These receptors were obtained from a girl aged 10 to 17 with multiple sclerosis. CDR3s include the opening cysteine and the closing phenylalanine or tryptophan. D genes are given only for firm matches. Size values are once, few and many counts, or a class for expanded clones, and some rows have none.

NA	NA	TRBV5-6	TRBJ2-4	CASSLGEIHIQYF	TGTGCCAGCAGCTTGGGAGAAATACACATTCAGTACTTC
NA	few	TRBV5-8	TRBJ2-7	CASSSRTRVAEQYF	TGTGCCAGCAGCTCACGGACACGGGTCGCCGAGCAGTACTTC
TRBD1	NA	TRBV7-2	TRBJ2-7	CASRTGQGYEQYF	TGTGCCAGCAGGACGGGACAGGGCTACGAGCAGTACTTC
NA	NA	TRBV20-1	TRBJ2-7	CSAVHRDNEQYF	TGCAGTGCTGTACACAGGGACAACGAGCAGTACTTC
TRBD2	few	TRBV7-6	TRBJ2-1	CASSLLAGGSYNEQFF	TGTGCCAGCAGCCTACTAGCGGGAGGATCCTACAATGAGCAGTTCTTC
TRBD1	few	TRBV5-1	TRBJ2-6	CASSLGTGGVSGANVLTF	TGCGCCAGCAGCCTAGGGACAGGGGGAGTGTCTGGGGCCAACGTCCTGACTTTC
TRBD1	NA	TRBV5-5	TRBJ2-1	CASSLGGTVPWNNEQFF	TGTGCCAGCAGCTTGGGGGGGACAGTACCTTGGAACAATGAGCAGTTCTTC
NA	NA	TRBV20-1	TRBJ1-4	CSAPQSEKLFF	TGCAGTGCTCCACAGAGCGAAAAACTGTTTTTT
NA	once	TRBV24-1	TRBJ2-1	CATSDTGHSSYNEQFF	TGTGCCACCAGCGATACGGGACATAGCTCCTACAATGAGCAGTTCTTC
TRBD1	few	TRBV10-3	TRBJ2-3	CAIMGTGGDTQYF	TGTGCCATCATGGGGACAGGGGGAGATACGCAGTATTTT
TRBD1	NA	TRBV5-5	TRBJ2-7	CASSLGQGHPYEQYF	TGTGCCAGCAGCTTAGGACAGGGCCACCCCTACGAGCAGTACTTC
TRBD1	NA	TRBV4-2	TRBJ1-2	CASSQGGGTGGFPYGYTF	TGTGCCAGCAGCCAAGGTGGGGGAACAGGGGGCTTTCCTTATGGCTACACCTTC
NA	NA	TRBV5-1	TRBJ1-4	CASSLAPATNEKLFF	TGCGCCAGCAGCTTGGCCCCAGCAACTAATGAAAAACTGTTTTTT
NA	NA	TRBV7-9	TRBJ2-5	CASSLAWTPLGETQYF	TGTGCCAGCAGCTTAGCGTGGACGCCCCTGGGAGAGACCCAGTACTTC
NA	NA	TRBV6-6	TRBJ2-7	CASSYPRGGRVSEQYF	TGTGCCAGCAGTTACCCGAGAGGGGGGAGAGTTAGCGAGCAGTACTTC
NA	NA	TRBV25-1	TRBJ2-7	CASSVDSRYEQYF	TGTGCCAGCAGTGTGGACAGTCGCTACGAGCAGTACTTC
TRBD1	NA	TRBV13	TRBJ1-4	CASSAQGVGEKLFF	TGTGCCAGCAGCGCCCAGGGGGTTGGTGAAAAACTGTTTTTT
TRBD1	few	TRBV12-3/TRBV12-4	TRBJ1-2	CASQTGEVGYTF	TGTGCCAGCCAGACAGGGGAGGTTGGCTACACCTTC
TRBD2	once	TRBV2	TRBJ2-5	CASSGLAGFYGQYF	TGTGCCAGCAGTGGACTAGCGGGGTTCTACGGGCAGTACTTC
NA	NA	TRBV29-1	TRBJ2-3	CTISSVGAGGTDTQYF	TGCACCATATCTTCCGTGGGGGCGGGGGGCACAGATACGCAGTATTTT
NA	NA	TRBV4-1	TRBJ2-7	CASNQEIESAYEQYF	TGCGCCAGCAACCAAGAAATAGAGAGCGCCTACGAGCAGTACTTC
NA	few	TRBV29-1	TRBJ2-1	CSVELAEQFF	TGCAGCGTTGAATTAGCGGAGCAGTTCTTC
TRBD1	NA	TRBV12-3/TRBV12-4	TRBJ2-7	CASSSPPGQGSYEQYF	TGTGCCAGCAGTTCTCCACCGGGACAGGGCTCTTACGAGCAGTACTTC
NA	NA	TRBV5-1	TRBJ1-4	CASSAGQNEKLFF	TGCGCCAGCAGCGCGGGCCAGAATGAAAAACTGTTTTTT
NA	NA	TRBV2	TRBJ2-7	CASSYQGKGYEQYF	TGTGCCAGCAGTTATCAGGGGAAGGGCTACGAGCAGTACTTC
NA	NA	TRBV24-1	TRBJ2-1	CATSLSDNVQFF	TGTGCCACCAGTCTTTCGGATAATGTGCAGTTCTTC
NA	few	TRBV4-1	TRBJ2-3	CASSQDRSSNGQADTQYF	TGCGCCAGCAGCCAAGATAGGTCAAGCAATGGTCAAGCAGATACGCAGTATTTT
NA	NA	TRBV12-3/TRBV12-4	TRBJ2-1	CASIGTIYNEQFF	TGTGCCAGCATAGGCACAATTTACAATGAGCAGTTCTTC
NA	NA	TRBV5-5	TRBJ1-2	CASSLKGPGGRHHFRYTF	TGTGCCAGCAGCTTGAAGGGCCCTGGGGGACGGCACCATTTCCGCTACACCTTC
NA	NA	TRBV12-5	TRBJ1-1	CASGDPRGPNTEAFF	TGTGCTAGTGGGGATCCTAGGGGCCCTAACACTGAAGCTTTCTTT
NA	few	TRBV29-1	TRBJ1-2	CSASGVKYGYTF	TGCAGCGCCTCGGGAGTCAAATATGGCTACACCTTC
NA	NA	TRBV12-3/TRBV12-4	TRBJ1-4	CASSPRDGDNEKLFF	TGTGCCAGCAGTCCCCGGGACGGAGATAATGAAAAACTGTTTTTT
NA	NA	TRBV18	TRBJ1-5	CASSPQGSGNQPQHF	TGTGCCAGCTCACCACAGGGATCGGGCAATCAGCCCCAGCATTTT
NA	NA	TRBV2	TRBJ2-5	CASSEGRAPLTQYF	TGTGCCAGCAGTGAGGGCAGGGCCCCATTGACCCAGTACTTC
NA	few	TRBV29-1	TRBJ2-3	CSVVMSTDTQYF	TGCAGCGTTGTGATGAGCACAGATACGCAGTATTTT
NA	NA	TRBV15	TRBJ1-5	CATSRGDNSNQPQHF	TGTGCCACCAGCAGAGGGGACAATAGCAATCAGCCCCAGCATTTT
TRBD2	NA	TRBV6-5	TRBJ2-7	CASSYGGREYF	TGTGCCAGCAGTTACGGCGGGAGGGAGTACTTC
TRBD1	few	TRBV29-1	TRBJ2-3	CSVNPGTGWQYF	TGCAGCGTCAACCCCGGGACAGGTTGGCAGTATTTT
TRBD2	NA	TRBV5-1	TRBJ2-1	CASSFFGTSGGATYNEQFF	TGCGCCAGCAGCTTTTTCGGGACTAGCGGGGGGGCCACCTACAATGAGCAGTTCTTC